These T cell receptor beta chains were read from a single sample in a study of T cells after yellow fever vaccination. MiXCR, run by TCRdb on the 5' RACE reads, gives a single entry per CDR3 protein. The data hold about 240,000 distinct CDR3 sequences, with 6.9% observed a single time. Sample: CD4+ T cells sorted from PBMCs, taken 15 days after the yellow fever booster vaccination. The receptor source for this set is a young man who received the YFV17D yellow fever vaccine. Both conserved end residues are part of each CDR3. The D gene is left open where the match is weak. Clone size is not always given. Where it is, it says once, few, many or a class for expanded clones.

v_call	d_call	clone_size	j_call	cdr3_aa	cdr3_nt
TRBV15	TRBD2	-	TRBJ2-7	CATSRFTSGGSYEQYF	TGTGCCACCAGCAGATTTACTAGCGGGGGATCCTACGAGCAGTACTTC
TRBV6-1	TRBD1	many	TRBJ2-1	CAIPGDRGGHEQFF	TGTGCCATCCCGGGGGACAGGGGAGGCCATGAGCAGTTCTTC
TRBV2	-	many	TRBJ2-5	CASTIQETQYF	TGTGCCAGCACCATACAAGAGACCCAGTACTTC
TRBV7-2	TRBD1	-	TRBJ2-2	CASRTGPANTGELFF	TGTGCCAGCAGGACAGGGCCGGCGAACACCGGGGAGCTGTTTTTT
TRBV7-9	-	-	TRBJ2-3	CASSSLSNGADTQYF	TGTGCCAGCAGCTCATTATCGAACGGCGCAGATACGCAGTATTTT
TRBV5-1	-	few	TRBJ1-2	CASSLAGVRDGYTF	TGCGCCAGCAGCTTGGCCGGGGTTAGGGATGGCTACACCTTC
TRBV5-8	-	few	TRBJ2-1	CASSGTLYGGQFF	TGTGCCAGCAGCGGGACTCTATATGGGGGGCAGTTCTTC
TRBV7-2	-	many	TRBJ2-3	CASSARRSPALDTQYF	TGTGCCAGCAGCGCGAGACGGAGCCCCGCGCTGGATACGCAGTATTTT
TRBV4-3	-	many	TRBJ2-7	CASSRVRQAGEQYF	TGCGCCAGCAGCCGAGTGAGACAGGCCGGCGAGCAGTACTTC
TRBV20-1	TRBD1	many	TRBJ1-2	CSAMGQGARGYTF	TGCAGTGCTATGGGACAGGGGGCCCGGGGCTACACCTTC
TRBV5-1	TRBD1	few	TRBJ2-2	CASSLPQGAVGELFF	TGCGCCAGCAGCTTGCCTCAGGGGGCGGTCGGGGAGCTGTTTTTT
TRBV20-1	-	-	TRBJ2-1	CSAPPGGTIGGEQFF	TGCAGTGCCCCCCCCGGCGGCACAATTGGCGGTGAGCAGTTCTTC
TRBV11-2	TRBD2	many	TRBJ2-1	CASSLLAGGPGEQFF	TGTGCCAGCAGCCTTCTAGCGGGAGGGCCAGGGGAGCAGTTCTTC
TRBV28	-	many	TRBJ2-3	CASSRDPRRTDTQYF	TGTGCCAGCAGTCGAGACCCCCGGAGGACTGACACGCAGTATTTT
TRBV15	TRBD2	-	TRBJ2-1	CATAPGTSGESSYNEQFF	TGTGCCACCGCCCCCGGGACTAGCGGTGAGAGCTCCTACAATGAGCAGTTCTTC
TRBV11-2	-	many	TRBJ2-1	CASSMDKYNEQFF	TGTGCCAGCAGCATGGACAAGTACAATGAGCAGTTCTTC